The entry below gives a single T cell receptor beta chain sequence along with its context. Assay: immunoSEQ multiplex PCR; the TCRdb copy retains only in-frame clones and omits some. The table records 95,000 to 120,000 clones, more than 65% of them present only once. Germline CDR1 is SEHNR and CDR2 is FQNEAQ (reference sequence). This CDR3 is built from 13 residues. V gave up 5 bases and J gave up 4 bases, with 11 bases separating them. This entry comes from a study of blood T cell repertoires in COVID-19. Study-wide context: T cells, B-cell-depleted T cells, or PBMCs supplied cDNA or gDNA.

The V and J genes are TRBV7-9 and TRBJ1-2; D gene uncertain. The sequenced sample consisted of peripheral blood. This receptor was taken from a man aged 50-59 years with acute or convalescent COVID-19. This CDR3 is CASSTELTYGYTF. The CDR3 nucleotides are TGTGCCAGCAGCACCGAACTTACCTATGGCTACACCTTC.